This passage covers 12 T cell receptor beta chains from one sample sequenced in a study of blood T cell repertoires in COVID-19. Profiled with immunoSEQ multiplex PCR; TCRdb holds only in-frame clones, not every one. Among some 320,000 clones, roughly 85% were seen once, and the ten largest hold about 1.9%. The sequenced sample was PBMCs or T cells enriched from blood (not recorded which). These receptors were collected from a woman aged 30 to 39 who had been exposed to COVID-19.

As for this clone: Other DNA sequences within the sample encode an identical CDR3. The CDR3 protein is CASSLPGTEAFF. The CDR3 bases are TGTGCCAGCAGTTTACCAGGGACTGAAGCTTTCTTT. V is TRBV28 and J is TRBJ1-1, with D maybe TRBD1 (5 bases). The CDR3 length is 12 residues. The V and J ends lost 2 bases and 5 bases respectively, with 6 bases between them. The germline V gene encodes CDR1 MDHEN and CDR2 SYDVKM.

This clone was detected a few times. V gene TRBV28 combines with J gene TRBJ2-1; possible D gene TRBD2, 6 bases. Germline CDR1 MDHEN, CDR2 SYDVKM. Trimming pared 7 bases from V and 4 bases from J, leaving 11 bases between. This CDR3 region has 13 residues. CDR3 in amino acids: CASIPGTYNEQFF. In nucleotides, the CDR3 is TGTGCCAGCATTCCCGGGACTTACAATGAGCAGTTCTTC.

This chain joins TRBV20-1 and TRBJ1-2; 9 nucleotides match TRBD1. The CDR3 contains 15 residues. J lost 8 bases, V lost 3 bases, and 13 bases had no gene match. Germline loops: CDR1 DFQATT, CDR2 SNEGSKA (reference sequence). The CDR3 DNA reads as TGCAGTGCTAGTTACCCGGGACAGGGAACCCGGGGCTACACCTTC. It specifies CSASYPGQGTRGYTF.

The V gene is TRBV27, the J gene TRBJ1-2; a weak D match, TRBD1 (6 bases). CDR3 length: 16 amino acids. Germline CDR1 is MNHEY and CDR2 is SMNVEV (reference sequence). The germline V and J ends were trimmed by 4 bases and 2 bases, with 17 bases remaining between them. In DNA, the CDR3 is TGTGCCAGCAGTTCAGAACTCCGGGACAAAAACTATGGCTACACCTTC. Translating gives CASSSELRDKNYGYTF.

This chain connects TRBV30 to TRBJ2-2; D could derive from TRBD1 or TRBD2 (5 bases each). The length of the CDR3 is 13 residues. Germline loops: CDR1 GTSNPN, CDR2 SVGIG (reference sequence). V shed 8 bases and J shed 0 bases, with 10 bases lying between them. The CDR3 DNA reads as TGTGCCGGGACGGTAGCGAACACCGGGGAGCTGTTTTTT. This translates into CAGTVANTGELFF.

This rearrangement joins TRBV9 to TRBJ2-1; 11 bases agree with TRBD2. Unmatched junction bases numbered 21, after V lost 1 base and J lost 6 bases. Germline values: CDR1 SGDLS, CDR2 YYNGEE. This CDR3 has 21 residues. Written as DNA, the CDR3 is TGTGCCAGCAGCGTACCATCCGAACTAGCGGGAGTAGATATATTGGGCAATGAGCAGTTCTTC. It yields the protein CASSVPSELAGVDILGNEQFF.

The chain couples TRBV7-9 to TRBJ1-2; TRBD1 agrees at 7 bases. J lost 4 bases, V lost 5 bases, and 7 bases had no gene match. This CDR3 contains 14 residues. Germline lookup yields CDR1 SEHNR and CDR2 FQNEAQ (reference sequence). The CDR3 bases are TGTGCCAGCAGCGCAGGGACAGACATCTATGGCTACACCTTC. Amino acids: CASSAGTDIYGYTF.

The chain employs TRBV10-3 and TRBJ2-2, with TRBD2 matching over 8 bases. Germline lookup yields CDR1 ENHRY and CDR2 SYGVKD. The J segment lost 2 bases and the V segment lost 3 bases, leaving 8 bases of the junction unmatched. CDR3 size: 17 residues. DNA for the CDR3: TGTGCCATCAGTGAAGTAAGCGGGGGAGTCAACACCGGGGAGCTGTTTTTT. It translates to CAISEVSGGVNTGELFF.

The chain combines TRBV29-1 with TRBJ1-2; D unclear. Trimming cost V 0 bases and J 5 bases, with 7 bases left between them. The germline V gene encodes CDR1 SQVTM and CDR2 ANQGSEA. CDR3 length: 12 amino acids. CDR3 sequence: CSVEETGYGYTF. The CDR3 DNA reads TGCAGCGTTGAAGAAACGGGATATGGCTACACCTTC.

The rearrangement joins TRBV6-5 to TRBJ1-1; maybe TRBD1 (5 bases). Germline V gene data show CDR1 as MNHEY and CDR2 as SVGAGI. V lost 5 bases and J lost 4, with 11 bases in between. The CDR3 has 13 residues. The chain's CDR3 is CASSQQELTEAFF. Written as DNA, the CDR3 is TGTGCCAGCAGTCAACAGGAACTCACTGAAGCTTTCTTT.

The chain combines TRBV7-9 with TRBJ1-1; D perhaps matches TRBD1 (5 bases). CDR3 length: 14 amino acids. Per germline, CDR1 SEHNR and CDR2 FQNEAQ (reference sequence). V lost 3 bases and J 2 bases, leaving 10 bases between the germline ends. CDR3 in amino acids: CASSLHGHNTEAFF. CDR3 sequence (DNA): TGTGCCAGCAGCTTGCATGGACATAACACTGAAGCTTTCTTT. Full variable domain (missing parts from reference TRBV7-9 and TRBJ1-1): DTGVSQNPRHKITKRGQNVTFRCDPISEHNRLYWYRQTLGQGPEFLTYFQNEAQLEKSRLLSDRFSAERPKGSFSTLEIQRTEQGDSAMYLCASSLHGHNTEAFFGQGTRLTVV.

This rearrangement joins TRBV4-3 to TRBJ1-3; D gene ambiguous. V dropped 4 bases and J dropped 0 bases, with 10 bases sitting between them. The germline CDR1 and CDR2 sequences are LGHNA and YSLEER. The CDR3 runs to 15 residues. Here the CDR3 reads CASSPDTFSGNTIYF. In DNA, the CDR3 is TGCGCCAGCAGCCCTGACACCTTCTCTGGAAACACCATATATTTT.